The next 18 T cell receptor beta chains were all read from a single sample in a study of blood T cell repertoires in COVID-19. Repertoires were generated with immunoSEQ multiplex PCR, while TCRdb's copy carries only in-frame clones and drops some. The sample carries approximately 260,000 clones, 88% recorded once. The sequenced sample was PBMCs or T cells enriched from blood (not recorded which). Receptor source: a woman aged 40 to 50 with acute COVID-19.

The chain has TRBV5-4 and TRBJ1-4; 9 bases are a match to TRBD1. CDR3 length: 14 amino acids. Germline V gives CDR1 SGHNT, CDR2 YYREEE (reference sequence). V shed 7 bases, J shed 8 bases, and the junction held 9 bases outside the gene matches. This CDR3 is CASRMTGGEEKLFF. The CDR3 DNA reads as TGTGCCAGCCGAATGACAGGGGGGGAGGAAAAACTGTTTTTT.

Written as DNA, the CDR3 is TGTGCCAGCAGTTCCGAGGGAAACACCATATATTTT. It translates to CASSSEGNTIYF. The chain links TRBV12-3 or TRBV12-4 to TRBJ1-3; D ambiguous. The CDR3 contains 12 residues. V gave up 4 bases and J gave up 4 bases, with 5 bases separating them.

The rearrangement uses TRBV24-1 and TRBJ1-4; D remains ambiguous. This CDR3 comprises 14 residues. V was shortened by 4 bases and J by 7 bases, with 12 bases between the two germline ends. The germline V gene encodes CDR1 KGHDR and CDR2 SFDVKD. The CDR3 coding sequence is TGTGCCACCAGTGACTCGTCGGTCCGTGAAAAACTGTTTTTT. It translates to CATSDSSVREKLFF.

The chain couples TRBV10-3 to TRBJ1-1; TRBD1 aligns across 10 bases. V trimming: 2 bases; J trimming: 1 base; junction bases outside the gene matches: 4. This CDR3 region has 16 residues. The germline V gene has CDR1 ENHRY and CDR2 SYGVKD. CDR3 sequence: CAISERTGGSNTEAFF. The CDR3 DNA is TGTGCCATCAGTGAGCGGACAGGGGGGTCGAACACTGAAGCTTTCTTT.

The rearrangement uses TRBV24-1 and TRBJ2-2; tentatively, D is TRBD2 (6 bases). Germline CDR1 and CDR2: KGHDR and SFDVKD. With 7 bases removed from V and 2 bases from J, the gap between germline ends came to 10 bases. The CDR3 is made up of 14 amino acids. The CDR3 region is CATSEAGNTGELFF. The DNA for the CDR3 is TGTGCCACCAGCGAAGCGGGTAACACCGGGGAGCTGTTTTTT.

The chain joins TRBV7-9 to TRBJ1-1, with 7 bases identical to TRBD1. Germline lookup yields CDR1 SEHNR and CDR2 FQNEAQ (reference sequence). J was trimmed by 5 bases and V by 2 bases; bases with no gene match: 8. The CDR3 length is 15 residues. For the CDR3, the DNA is TGTGCCAGCAGCTTACACGCCCGACAGGGAACTGAAGCTTTCTTT. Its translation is CASSLHARQGTEAFF.

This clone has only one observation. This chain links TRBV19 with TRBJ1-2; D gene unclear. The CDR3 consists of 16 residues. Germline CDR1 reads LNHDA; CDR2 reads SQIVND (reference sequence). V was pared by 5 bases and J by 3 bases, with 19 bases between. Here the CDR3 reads CASSPPGEMEDYGYTF. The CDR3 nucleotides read TGTGCCAGTAGTCCCCCCGGAGAGATGGAGGACTATGGCTACACCTTC.

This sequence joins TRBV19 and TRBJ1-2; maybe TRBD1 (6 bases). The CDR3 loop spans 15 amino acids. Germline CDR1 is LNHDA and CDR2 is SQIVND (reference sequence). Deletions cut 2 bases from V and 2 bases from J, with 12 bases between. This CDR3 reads CASSIMAGENYGYTF. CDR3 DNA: TGTGCCAGTAGTATAATGGCAGGGGAGAACTATGGCTACACCTTC.

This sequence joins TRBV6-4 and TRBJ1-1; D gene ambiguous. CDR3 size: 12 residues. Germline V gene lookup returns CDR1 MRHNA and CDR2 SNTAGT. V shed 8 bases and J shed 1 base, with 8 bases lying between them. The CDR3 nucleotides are TGTGCCAGCCTAGAGGAGAACACTGAAGCTTTCTTT. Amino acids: CASLEENTEAFF.

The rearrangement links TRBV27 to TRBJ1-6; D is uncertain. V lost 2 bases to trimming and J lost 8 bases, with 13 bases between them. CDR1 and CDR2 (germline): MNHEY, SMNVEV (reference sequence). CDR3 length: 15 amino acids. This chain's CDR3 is CASSLNYSGDSPLHF. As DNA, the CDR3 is TGTGCCAGCAGTTTAAATTATTCGGGTGATTCACCCCTCCACTTT.

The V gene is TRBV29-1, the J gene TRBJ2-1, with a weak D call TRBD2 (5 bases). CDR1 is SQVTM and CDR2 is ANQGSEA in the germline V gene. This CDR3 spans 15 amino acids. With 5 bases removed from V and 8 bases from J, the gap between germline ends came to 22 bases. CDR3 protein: CSVYSGPTSFDEQFF. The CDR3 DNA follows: TGCAGCGTTTACAGTGGACCTACTAGTTTCGATGAGCAGTTCTTC.

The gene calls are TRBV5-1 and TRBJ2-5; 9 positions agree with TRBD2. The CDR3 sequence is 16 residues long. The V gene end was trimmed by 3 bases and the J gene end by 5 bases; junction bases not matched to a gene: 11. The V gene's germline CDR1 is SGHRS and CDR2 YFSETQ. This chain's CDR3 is CASSSTSGGGLETQYF. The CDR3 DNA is TGCGCCAGCAGCTCGACTAGCGGCGGAGGTCTGGAGACCCAGTACTTC.

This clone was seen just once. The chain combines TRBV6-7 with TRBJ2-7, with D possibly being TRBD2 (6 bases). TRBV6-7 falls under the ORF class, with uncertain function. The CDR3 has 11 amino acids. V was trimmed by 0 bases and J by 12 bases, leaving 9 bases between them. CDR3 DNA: TGTGCCAGCAGTTACTCCCTAGCGCCGTACGTC. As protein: CASSYSLAPYV.

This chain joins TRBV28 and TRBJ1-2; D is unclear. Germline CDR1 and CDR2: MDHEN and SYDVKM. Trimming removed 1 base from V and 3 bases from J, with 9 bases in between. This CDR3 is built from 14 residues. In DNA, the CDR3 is TGTGCCAGCAGTTTATCGGCGAGGGACTATGGCTACACCTTC. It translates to CASSLSARDYGYTF.

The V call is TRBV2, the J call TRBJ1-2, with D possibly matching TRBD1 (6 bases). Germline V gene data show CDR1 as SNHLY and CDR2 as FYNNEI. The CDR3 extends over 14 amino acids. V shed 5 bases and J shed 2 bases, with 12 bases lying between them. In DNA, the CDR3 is TGTGCCAGCAGTTGGGAAACAGGGAACTATGGCTACACCTTC. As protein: CASSWETGNYGYTF.

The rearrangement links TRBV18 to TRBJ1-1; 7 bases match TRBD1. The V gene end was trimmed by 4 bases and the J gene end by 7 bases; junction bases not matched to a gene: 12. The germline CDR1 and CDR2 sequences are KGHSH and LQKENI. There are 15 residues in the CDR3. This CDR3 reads CASSLRTGDAGEAFF. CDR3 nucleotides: TGTGCCAGCTCACTCCGTACAGGGGACGCCGGTGAAGCTTTCTTT.

This chain's CDR3 is CASSLAGEKGTEAFF. The CDR3 bases are TGCGCCAGCAGCTTGGCAGGGGAGAAGGGCACTGAAGCTTTCTTT. The chain joins TRBV5-1 to TRBJ1-1; D may be TRBD1 (6 bases). Germline V gene data show CDR1 as SGHRS and CDR2 as YFSETQ. There are 15 residues in the CDR3. Trimming removed 0 bases at V and 4 bases at J, with 13 bases between.

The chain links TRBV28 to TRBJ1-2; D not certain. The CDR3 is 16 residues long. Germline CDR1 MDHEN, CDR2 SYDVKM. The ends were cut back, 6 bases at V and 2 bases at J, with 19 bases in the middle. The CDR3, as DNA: TGTGCCAGCAGCTCGCTACAGACGCCACTGAACTATGGCTACACCTTC. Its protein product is CASSSLQTPLNYGYTF.